These 28 T cell receptor beta chains were all obtained from the same sample, sequenced in a study of T cells after yellow fever vaccination (dated by TCRdb to about 2019). Library prep was done by 5' RACE. TCRdb records Illumina HiSeq 2500 as the sequencer. TCRdb reanalyzed the raw reads on its own, using fastp at Q25 for trimming and MiXCR for clone calling, and kept in-frame beta chains. Rows with one shared CDR3 protein collapse into an entry with the most common genes and DNA. Within this sample are under 250,000 distinct CDR3 sequences, with 6.9% of them counted one time only. Of the sample, roughly 0.93% falls within the top ten clones. Per the publication, the treatment or condition label means: live attenuated yellow fever vaccine strain. Sequenced here: CD4+ T cells sorted from PBMCs, sampled 15 days after the yellow fever booster vaccination. The source is a man aged 30 to 39 who received the YFV17D yellow fever vaccine.

This clonotype has just a few counts. The chain carries TRBV5-1 and TRBJ2-3, with TRBD2 as a possible D gene (5 bases). V was cut by 4 bases and J by 0 bases, with 9 bases left in between. The germline CDR1 and CDR2 sequences are SGHRS and YFSETQ. This CDR3 region has 14 residues. CDR3 residues: CASSPERSTDTQYF. The CDR3 coding sequence is TGCGCCAGCAGCCCCGAGCGGAGCACAGATACGCAGTATTTT.

In its sample, this clonotype was seen a few times. The chain is built from TRBV5-4 and TRBJ2-5; D gene unclear. The CDR3 loop spans 15 amino acids. From germline, CDR1 is SGHNT and CDR2 YYREEE (reference sequence). Trimming removed 4 bases at V and 0 bases at J, with 13 bases between. CDR3 loop: CASSPSLLYQETQYF. The CDR3, as DNA: TGTGCCAGCAGCCCATCCCTATTGTACCAAGAGACCCAGTACTTC.

This clonotype was observed many times. CDR3 loop: CASSFGNSPSYEQYF. In nucleotides, the CDR3 is TGCGCCAGCAGCTTCGGAAATTCCCCCTCCTACGAGCAGTACTTC. The rearrangement uses TRBV5-1 and TRBJ2-7; no definite D call. CDR1 and CDR2 (germline): SGHRS, YFSETQ. There are 15 residues in the CDR3. V was pared by 2 bases and J by 0 bases, with 12 bases between.

This clonotype was seen a few times. V and J are TRBV18 and TRBJ2-5, with unresolved D. Germline CDR1 is KGHSH and CDR2 is LQKENI. This CDR3 spans 14 amino acids. Trimming took off 3 bases at V and 1 base at J, with 9 bases between the two ends. The chain's CDR3 is CASSPGLGQETQYF. The CDR3, as DNA: TGTGCCAGCTCACCTGGGCTAGGCCAAGAGACCCAGTACTTC.

Ten or more counts support this clonotype. The chain combines TRBV5-1 with TRBJ1-4, with D unresolved. V lost 0 bases and J lost 5, with 8 bases in between. CDR3 length equals 14 residues. From germline, CDR1 is SGHRS and CDR2 YFSETQ. The CDR3 nucleotides read TGCGCCAGCAGCTTGGGGGCCACCAATGAAAAACTGTTTTTT. Residues: CASSLGATNEKLFF.

The chain recombines TRBV9 with TRBJ2-7, with 9 nucleotides matching TRBD1. Germline values: CDR1 SGDLS, CDR2 YYNGEE. The CDR3 loop spans 15 amino acids. V lost 4 bases, J lost 3 bases, and 8 bases stayed unmatched. The CDR3 sequence is CASSHRTGVNYEQYF. CDR3 in DNA: TGTGCCAGCAGCCATCGGACAGGGGTAAACTACGAGCAGTACTTC.

V usage is TRBV6-5 and J usage is TRBJ2-7, with a possible D match to TRBD1 (5 bases). This CDR3 is built from 15 residues. Trimming cost V 2 bases and J 2 bases, with 13 bases left between them. Germline CDR1 MNHEY, CDR2 SVGAGI. CDR3 loop: CASSYATVGPYEQYF. The CDR3 DNA is TGTGCCAGCAGTTACGCAACCGTGGGGCCCTACGAGCAGTACTTC.

This clonotype was recorded many times. The rearrangement links TRBV5-1 to TRBJ2-5; 7 nucleotides match TRBD2. CDR1 SGHRS and CDR2 YFSETQ come from the germline V gene. The CDR3 totals 16 residues. Trimming removed 0 bases from V and 3 bases from J; junction bases left unmatched: 8. CDR3 sequence: CASSLAGREWEETQYF. CDR3 nucleotides: TGCGCCAGCAGCTTGGCCGGGCGGGAGTGGGAAGAGACCCAGTACTTC.

The V gene is TRBV19, the J gene TRBJ2-3; 9 nucleotides line up with TRBD1. Germline CDR1 and CDR2: LNHDA and SQIVND (reference sequence). J was trimmed by 7 bases and V by 9 bases; bases with no gene match: 5. This CDR3 is 12 amino acids long. DNA of the CDR3: TGTGCCAGGATTCACAGGGGGCATACGCAGTATTTT. Translated, it gives CARIHRGHTQYF.

This clonotype has just a few counts. This chain uses TRBV6-2 or TRBV6-3 with TRBJ1-4; no reliable D call. Trimming removed 5 bases from V and 8 bases from J, with 12 bases in between. Germline assignment: CDR1 MNHEY and CDR2 SVGEGT. The CDR3 runs to 13 residues. CDR3 loop: CASSLYIGEKLFF. CDR3 DNA: TGTGCCAGCAGTCTCTACATCGGGGAAAAACTGTTTTTT.

The chain couples TRBV6-2 or TRBV6-3 to TRBJ1-2; a weak D match, TRBD1 (6 bases). Deletions cut 7 bases from V and 8 bases from J, with 17 bases between. Germline V CDR1 and CDR2: MNHEY, SVGEGT. The CDR3 totals 13 residues. CDR3 in amino acids: CASTWGHSLGYTF. DNA for the CDR3: TGTGCCAGCACCTGGGGACACAGCTTGGGCTACACCTTC.

This clonotype was found a few times. The genes are TRBV19 and TRBJ2-2; D uncertain. There are 14 residues in the CDR3. Germline V lookup: CDR1 LNHDA, CDR2 SQIVND (reference sequence). Trimming pared 7 bases from V and 5 bases from J, leaving 14 bases between. The CDR3 reads CASTTGPRTGELFF. The CDR3 nucleotides are TGTGCCAGTACCACCGGGCCCCGGACCGGGGAGCTGTTTTTT.

This clonotype was picked up many times. This rearrangement joins TRBV30 to TRBJ2-7; no reliable D call. Trimming left V 2 bases short and J 3 bases short, with 17 bases between. The germline gives CDR1 GTSNPN, CDR2 SVGIG (reference sequence). This CDR3 comprises 15 residues. The CDR3 loop is CAWSIALPSLYEQYF. CDR3 DNA sequence: TGTGCCTGGAGTATCGCCCTACCATCTCTCTACGAGCAGTACTTC. The full variable domain, completed using reference TRBV30 and TRBJ2-7, is SQTIHQWPATLVQPVGSPLSLECTVEGTSNPNLYWYRQAAGRGLQLLFYSVGIGQISSEVPQNLSASRPQDRQFILSSKKLLLSDSGFYLCAWSIALPSLYEQYFGPGTRLTVT.

This clonotype was observed many times. The V and J genes are TRBV11-1 and TRBJ2-1; possible D gene TRBD2, 7 bases. CDR3 length: 13 amino acids. Trimming shortened V by 5 bases and J by 6 bases, and 11 bases separated the two germline ends. The germline V gene has CDR1 SGHAT and CDR2 FQDESV (reference sequence). The CDR3: CASSLAGANEQFF. The CDR3 nucleotides read TGTGCCAGCAGCCTGGCGGGGGCCAATGAGCAGTTCTTC.

This clonotype was seen ten or more times. This rearrangement joins TRBV12-3 or TRBV12-4 to TRBJ2-7, with 8 bases that match TRBD2. V was pared by 7 bases and J by 3 bases, with 11 bases of the junction left unmatched. The length of the CDR3 is 15 residues. CDR3 nucleotide sequence: TGTGCCAGCACCAGAAGCGGGAGCGGCTACTACGAGCAGTACTTC. Residues: CASTRSGSGYYEQYF.

The genes are TRBV27 and TRBJ2-3, with 9 bases matching TRBD2. The germline gives CDR1 MNHEY, CDR2 SMNVEV (reference sequence). The trim removed 5 bases at V and 7 bases at J, leaving 7 bases unmatched. The CDR3 contains 14 residues. The CDR3: CASSAYLAGHTQYF. CDR3 DNA sequence: TGTGCCAGCAGTGCGTATCTAGCGGGACATACGCAGTATTTT.

This clonotype was detected a few times. The chain employs TRBV5-1 and TRBJ2-5; D call uncertain. V lost 4 bases, J lost 3 bases, and 4 bases lay in between. Looked up from germline, CDR1 is SGHRS and CDR2 is YFSETQ. The CDR3 consists of 11 residues. The CDR3 reads CASSHKETQYF. CDR3 DNA sequence: TGCGCCAGCAGCCATAAAGAGACCCAGTACTTC.

This clonotype was seen a handful of times. The chain has TRBV3-1 and TRBJ2-2, with D possibly being TRBD1 (6 bases). CDR1 LGHDT and CDR2 YNNKEL come from the germline V gene (reference sequence). Trimming left V 2 bases short and J 6 bases short, with 10 bases between. The CDR3 covers 14 residues. The CDR3 nucleotides read TGTGCCAGCAGCCAACGCAGGGGATCCGGGGAGCTGTTTTTT. This encodes CASSQRRGSGELFF.

The gene calls are TRBV5-1 and TRBJ1-1, with unresolved D. V was pared by 2 bases and J by 5 bases, with 10 bases between. The germline CDR1 and CDR2 sequences are SGHRS and YFSETQ. The CDR3 covers 13 residues. The CDR3 sequence: CASSFVTETEAFF. The CDR3 nucleotides are TGCGCCAGCAGCTTTGTAACAGAAACTGAAGCTTTCTTT. Using reference TRBV5-1 and TRBJ1-1 for the parts outside the CDR3, the full variable domain is KAGVTQTPRYLIKTRGQQVTLSCSPISGHRSVSWYQQTPGQGLQFLFEYFSETQRNKGNFPGRFSGRQFSNSRSEMNVSTLELGDSALYLCASSFVTETEAFFGQGTRLTVV.

This clonotype appeared many times. The chain is built from TRBV7-2 and TRBJ2-2; a weak D match, TRBD1 (6 bases). CDR3 size: 15 residues. Germline V CDR1 and CDR2: SGHTA, FQGNSA. V lost 2 bases and J lost 7, with 14 bases in between. CDR3 in DNA: TGTGCCAGCAGCTTAACCGGGACAAAAAACGGGGAGCTGTTTTTT. It specifies CASSLTGTKNGELFF.

This clonotype was picked up a small number of times. The chain has TRBV12-3 or TRBV12-4 and TRBJ2-1; possible D gene TRBD2, 6 bases. The CDR3 consists of 17 residues. The germline V and J ends were trimmed by 1 base and 9 bases, with 22 bases remaining between them. The CDR3 DNA is TGTGCCAGCAGTTTAGTGGCCGGGTTAGCTGTCGGGAGTGAGCAGTTCTTC. Translated, it gives CASSLVAGLAVGSEQFF.

The gene calls are TRBV7-4 and TRBJ2-7; TRBD2 aligns across 7 bases. Germline V gives CDR1 SGHVT, CDR2 SQSDAQ. The length of the CDR3 is 16 residues. V lost 2 bases and J lost 0; bases outside the gene matches: 7. For the CDR3, the DNA is TGTGCCAGCAGCTTACTCACTGGGGAGGGCTCCTACGAGCAGTACTTC. It is translated as CASSLLTGEGSYEQYF.

This clonotype has more than one count but fewer than ten. The chain carries TRBV28 and TRBJ2-3; 7 positions agree with TRBD1. The germline V gene encodes CDR1 MDHEN and CDR2 SYDVKM. The CDR3 is 11 residues long. For the CDR3, the DNA is TGTGTAGGGGGCAGCACAGATACGCAGTATTTT. Its translation: CVGGSTDTQYF.

The chain joins TRBV11-2 to TRBJ1-4, with 7 bases aligning to TRBD1. Losses at the gene ends were 5 bases for V and 8 bases for J; bases not matched to a gene: 8. The CDR3 runs to 14 residues. Germline CDR1 and CDR2: SGHAT and FQNNGV. In DNA form, the CDR3 reads TGTGCCAGCAGCCAGACAGGGAAAGGGGAAAAACTGTTTTTT. Translation: CASSQTGKGEKLFF.

This clonotype was observed a handful of times. The chain combines TRBV20-1 with TRBJ1-3; no reliable D call. V gave up 3 bases and J gave up 2 bases, with 11 bases separating them. CDR1 DFQATT and CDR2 SNEGSKA come from the germline V gene (reference sequence). The length of the CDR3 is 14 residues. This CDR3 reads CSASTGWTGNTIYF. CDR3 nucleotide sequence: TGCAGTGCTAGTACGGGGTGGACTGGAAACACCATATATTTT.

Ten or more counts support this clonotype. The chain has TRBV7-2 and TRBJ2-3; D is unresolved. This CDR3 is built from 11 residues. Trimming left V 5 bases short and J 4 bases short, with 4 bases between. Per germline, CDR1 SGHTA and CDR2 FQGNSA. CDR3 DNA: TGTGCCAGCAGCCGGCCAGATACGCAGTATTTT. Amino acids: CASSRPDTQYF.

This clonotype was picked up many times. The CDR3 here is CASRRGRNQPQHF. CDR3 nucleotides: TGTGCCAGCAGACGGGGACGCAATCAGCCCCAGCATTTT. The V and J genes are TRBV27 and TRBJ1-5, with D maybe TRBD1 (5 bases). There are 13 residues in the CDR3. The V end was cut by 6 bases, the J end by 2 bases, with 8 bases between. Germline CDR1 reads MNHEY; CDR2 reads SMNVEV (reference sequence).

This chain links TRBV7-2 with TRBJ1-5, with D uncertain. V dropped 4 bases and J dropped 5 bases, with 9 bases sitting between them. Germline V lookup: CDR1 SGHTA, CDR2 FQGNSA. The CDR3 loop spans 13 amino acids. The DNA for the CDR3 is TGTGCCAGCAGCTGGGTAGAAGATCAGCCCCAGCATTTT. It encodes CASSWVEDQPQHF. Looking up the rest from reference TRBV7-2 and TRBJ1-5 gives the full variable domain: GAGVSQSPSNKVTEKGKDVELRCDPISGHTALYWYRQSLGQGLEFLIYFQGNSAPDKSGLPSDRFSAERTGGSVSTLTIQRTQQEDSAVYLCASSWVEDQPQHFGDGTRLSIL.